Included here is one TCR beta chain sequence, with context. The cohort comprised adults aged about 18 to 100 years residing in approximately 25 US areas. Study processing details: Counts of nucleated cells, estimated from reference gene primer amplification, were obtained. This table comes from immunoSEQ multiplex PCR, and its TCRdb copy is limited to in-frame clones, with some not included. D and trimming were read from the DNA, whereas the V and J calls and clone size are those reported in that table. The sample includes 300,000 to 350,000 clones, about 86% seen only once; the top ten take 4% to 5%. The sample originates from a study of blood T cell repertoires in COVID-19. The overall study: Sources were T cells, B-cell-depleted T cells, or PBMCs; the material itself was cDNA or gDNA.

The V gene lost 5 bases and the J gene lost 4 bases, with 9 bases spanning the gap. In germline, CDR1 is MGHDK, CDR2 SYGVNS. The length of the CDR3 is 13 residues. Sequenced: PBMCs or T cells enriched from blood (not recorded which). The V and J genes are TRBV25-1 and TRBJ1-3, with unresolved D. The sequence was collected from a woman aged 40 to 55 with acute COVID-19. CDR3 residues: CASSIGGGNTIYF. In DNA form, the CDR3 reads TGTGCCAGCAGTATTGGAGGAGGAAACACCATATATTTT.